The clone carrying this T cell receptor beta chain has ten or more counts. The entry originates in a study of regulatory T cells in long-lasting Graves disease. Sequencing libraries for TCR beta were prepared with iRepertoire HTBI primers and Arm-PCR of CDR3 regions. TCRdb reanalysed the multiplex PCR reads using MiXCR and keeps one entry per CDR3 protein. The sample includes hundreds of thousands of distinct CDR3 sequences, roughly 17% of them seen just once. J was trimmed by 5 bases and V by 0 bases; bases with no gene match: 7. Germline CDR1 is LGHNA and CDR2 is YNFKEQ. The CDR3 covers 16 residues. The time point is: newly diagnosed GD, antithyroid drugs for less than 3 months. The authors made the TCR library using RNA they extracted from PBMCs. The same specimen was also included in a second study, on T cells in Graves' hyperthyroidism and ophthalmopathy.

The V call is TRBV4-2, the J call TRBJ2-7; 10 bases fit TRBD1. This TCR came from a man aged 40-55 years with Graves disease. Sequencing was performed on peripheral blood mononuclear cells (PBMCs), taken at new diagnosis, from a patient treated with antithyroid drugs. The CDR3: CASSQDSGQGIDEQYF. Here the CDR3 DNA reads TGTGCCAGCAGCCAAGATTCGGGACAGGGGATCGACGAGCAGTACTTC.